The clone carrying this T cell receptor beta chain was detected a few times. Its specificity is not known. cDNA synthesis used the whole RNA isolate, giving expressed TCRB sequences. Assay: immunoSEQ multiplex PCR; the TCRdb copy retains only in-frame clones and omits some. The sample records about 360,000 clones, about 12% being singletons. V gave up 3 bases and J gave up 7 bases; unmatched junction bases: 9. Germline-derived CDR1 and CDR2 are LNHDA and SQIVND (reference sequence). CDR3 length: 16 amino acids. These data belong to a study of beta chain features in type 1 diabetes. Study overall: Patients looked much like healthy donors when it came to age, gender and cell yields. General study points: Shortening that was moderate but significant affected the TCRB CDR3s of Type 1 diabetes patients in all four CD4+ subsets. Type 1 diabetes patients showed fewer insertions and more deletions at VDJ junctions.

V gene TRBV19 combines with J gene TRBJ2-1; 10 nucleotides line up with TRBD2. The origin of this receptor is a woman aged 18-29 years with type 1 diabetes. Material: naive CD4+ T cells from blood. The CDR3 is CASSIRAGGRGNEQFF. The CDR3 DNA follows: TGTGCCAGTAGTATCCGAGCGGGGGGGCGAGGGAATGAGCAGTTCTTC.